These T cell receptor beta chains were read from a single sample in a study of T cells in Graves' hyperthyroidism and ophthalmopathy. TCRdb passed the multiplex PCR reads through MiXCR, listing each CDR3 protein once. The sample lists about 690,000 distinct CDR3 sequences; roughly a sixth were seen once. Material for sequencing was blood. These receptors all come from a man aged 45-65 years with Graves' hyperthyroidism. CDR3s include the opening cysteine and the closing phenylalanine or tryptophan. Where a row states a size, it is once, few, many or the class of an expanded clone; other rows omit it.

v_call	j_call	clone_size	cdr3_aa
TRBV9	TRBJ2-3	many	CASSADGDLTDTQYF
TRBV27	TRBJ2-1	many	CASSPPEDNEQFF
TRBV10-1	TRBJ2-5	few	CARGLREAQYF
TRBV29-1	TRBJ1-1	-	CSVEGLTEAFF
TRBV7-9	TRBJ2-5	many	CASSLGSGNQETQYF
TRBV14	TRBJ2-7	many	CASSPGTGVEYEQYF
TRBV6-1	TRBJ1-5	many	CASSAPIGTGDQPQHF
TRBV5-4	TRBJ2-3	-	CASGSSGTDTQYF
TRBV5-1	TRBJ2-1	many	CASTRPPSEQFF
TRBV7-4	TRBJ1-1	-	CANSPAGTGRAEAFF
TRBV6-1	TRBJ1-5	few	CASQGSNQPQHF
TRBV20-1	TRBJ2-1	-	CSARGLAGGSYNEQFF
TRBV9	TRBJ2-7	few	CASTVLRVEQYF
TRBV9	TRBJ1-1	-	CASSSLDLNTEAFF